Below, 30 T cell receptor beta chains from the same sample are listed, as sequenced in a study of T cells after yellow fever vaccination. Each CDR3 protein gets one entry after TCRdb re-called the 5' RACE reads with MiXCR. The table includes hundreds of thousands of distinct CDR3 sequences, less than 4.5% detected once. Here the sequenced sample was PBMCs, taken on the day of the yellow fever booster vaccination. The receptors were sampled from a man younger than 35 who received the YFV17D yellow fever vaccine.

As to this clonotype: This may stem from a read error, because a much larger clone lies one nucleotide away. The chain is built from TRBV18 and TRBJ2-2; maybe TRBD2 (5 bases). This CDR3 comprises 13 residues. Germline V CDR1 and CDR2: KGHSH, LQKENI. This CDR3 is CASSPIGHGELSF. CDR3 in DNA: TGTGCCAGCTCACCTATCGGGCACGGGGAGCTGTCTTTT.

The rearrangement joins TRBV2 to TRBJ2-3; D is possibly TRBD1 or TRBD2 (5 bases each). This CDR3 has 14 amino acids. V was cut by 5 bases and J by 1 base, with 10 bases left in between. CDR1 is SNHLY, CDR2 FYNNEI, per germline. CDR3 bases: TGTGCCAGCAGTAGAAGAGGGGGCACAGATACGCAGTATTTT. Its translation: CASSRRGGTDTQYF. Drawing the rest from reference TRBV2 and TRBJ2-3, the complete variable domain is EPEVTQTPSHQVTQMGQEVILRCVPISNHLYFYWYRQILGQKVEFLVSFYNNEISEKSEIFDDQFSVERPDGSNFTLKIRSTKLEDSAMYFCASSRRGGTDTQYFGPGTRLTVL.

This sequence joins TRBV3-1 and TRBJ1-2; D is uncertain. V lost 0 bases and J lost 3, with 8 bases in between. The CDR3 extends over 14 amino acids. The germline V gene encodes CDR1 LGHDT and CDR2 YNNKEL (reference sequence). As DNA, the CDR3 is TGTGCCAGCAGCCAAGATCAAGGGTACTATGGCTACACCTTC. Translation gives CASSQDQGYYGYTF.

This chain links TRBV23-1 with TRBJ2-7; a possible D gene is TRBD2 (5 bases). TRBV23-1 is an open reading frame, and its role is uncertain. Trimming shortened V by 0 bases and J by 2 bases, and 11 bases separated the two germline ends. The CDR3 sequence is 15 residues long. CDR3 in amino acids: CASSQSLLEAYEQYF. CDR3 coding DNA: TGCGCCAGCAGTCAATCTCTACTAGAAGCCTACGAGCAGTACTTC.

This clonotype has ten or more counts. The V and J genes are TRBV7-9 and TRBJ2-1, with 7 bases aligning to TRBD2. The germline gives CDR1 SEHNR, CDR2 FQNEAQ (reference sequence). The CDR3 totals 15 residues. The junction had 1 base not matched to a gene; V was cut back by 2 bases and J by 0 bases. This CDR3 reads CASSLLAVSYNEQFF. The CDR3 DNA reads TGTGCCAGCAGCTTACTAGCGGTCTCCTACAATGAGCAGTTCTTC.

The V and J genes are TRBV27 and TRBJ1-1; 7 bases align to TRBD1. CDR3 length: 16 residues. In germline, CDR1 is MNHEY, CDR2 SMNVEV (reference sequence). V shed 4 bases and J 0 bases; nucleotides not matched to a gene: 8. This chain's CDR3 is CASSSYTGQMNTEAFF. The CDR3 DNA sequence: TGTGCCAGCAGTTCTTACACGGGACAGATGAACACTGAAGCTTTCTTT.

V is TRBV6-5 and J is TRBJ1-2; D perhaps matches TRBD1 (6 bases). Between the trimmed V and J ends, which lost 5 bases and 8 bases, there was a span of 12 bases. The length of the CDR3 is 12 residues. CDR1 and CDR2 (germline): MNHEY, SVGAGI. The chain's CDR3 is CASSRGQSGYTF. Here the CDR3 DNA reads TGTGCCAGCAGTCGAGGACAGTCCGGCTACACCTTC.

In this sample, this clonotype turned up a few times. In DNA, the CDR3 is TGTGCCAGCAGCTCAAAACCAGGGGAGCGGGTTTTCGCGGCAACTAATGAAAAACTGTTTTTT. It encodes CASSSKPGERVFAATNEKLFF. The V call is TRBV11-3, the J call TRBJ1-4; a weak D match, TRBD1 (6 bases). The CDR3 consists of 21 residues. Per germline, CDR1 SGHNT and CDR2 YENEEA. Trimming stripped 4 bases from V and 0 bases from J, with 27 bases between.

The chain links TRBV20-1 to TRBJ2-5; possible D gene TRBD2, 6 bases. Germline loops: CDR1 DFQATT, CDR2 SNEGSKA (reference sequence). This CDR3 has 15 amino acids. Trimming stripped 0 bases from V and 9 bases from J, with 20 bases between. The CDR3 region is CSARDNRLARAAQYF. For the CDR3, the DNA is TGCAGTGCTAGAGATAACAGGCTAGCGCGGGCGGCCCAGTACTTC.

This clonotype was seen only a few times. This chain joins TRBV5-4 and TRBJ2-7; TRBD2 agrees at 9 bases. This CDR3 comprises 15 residues. Germline V gene sequence: CDR1 SGHNT, CDR2 YYREEE (reference sequence). Losses at the gene ends were 4 bases for V and 3 bases for J; bases not matched to a gene: 8. As DNA, the CDR3 is TGTGCCAGCAGCGGTTGGACTAGCGCCCGCTACGAGCAGTACTTC. Its protein product is CASSGWTSARYEQYF. The variable domain in full, with the rest retrieved from reference TRBV5-4 and TRBJ2-7, is ETGVTQSPTHLIKTRGQQVTLRCSSQSGHNTVSWYQQALGQGPQFIFQYYREEENGRGNFPPRFSGLQFPNYSSELNVNALELDDSALYLCASSGWTSARYEQYFGPGTRLTVT.

There are many counts of this clonotype. The V call is TRBV5-1, the J call TRBJ1-3; D not resolved. The germline CDR1 and CDR2 sequences are SGHRS and YFSETQ. The CDR3 runs to 14 residues. Trimming cost V 4 bases and J 0 bases, with 8 bases left between them. The CDR3, as DNA: TGCGCCAGCAGCAAAACAGTCTCTGGAAACACCATATATTTT. Encoded protein: CASSKTVSGNTIYF.

The table lists this clonotype with a few counts. The rearrangement links TRBV5-1 to TRBJ2-2; TRBD1 matches at 7 bases. This CDR3 contains 15 residues. Germline lookup yields CDR1 SGHRS and CDR2 YFSETQ. V gave up 8 bases and J gave up 0 bases; unmatched junction bases: 7. CDR3 nucleotides: TGCGCCAGTCGGGGACAGCCCACGAACACCGGGGAGCTGTTTTTT. Translating gives CASRGQPTNTGELFF.

This clonotype appeared a few times. This chain links TRBV24-1 with TRBJ2-1; maybe TRBD2 (6 bases). This CDR3 has 17 amino acids. The V and J ends lost 1 base and 9 bases respectively, with 21 bases between them. Germline V gives CDR1 KGHDR, CDR2 SFDVKD. The chain's CDR3 is CATSDLRRTTRASEQFF. CDR3 nucleotides: TGTGCCACCAGTGATTTACGCCGGACTACCCGGGCGAGTGAGCAGTTCTTC.

The sample holds many counts of this clonotype. The chain has TRBV5-1 and TRBJ1-2; 12 positions agree with TRBD1. With V trimmed by 0 bases and J by 5 bases, 5 bases remained unmatched. This CDR3 region has 16 residues. Germline V gene sequence: CDR1 SGHRS, CDR2 YFSETQ. This CDR3 is CASSLEGTGGLYGYTF. DNA for the CDR3: TGCGCCAGCAGCTTGGAGGGGACAGGGGGCTTGTATGGCTACACCTTC.

DNA of the CDR3: TGTGCCAGCAGTTTAGATACAGGGCTGGTCGAGCAGTACTTC. Its protein product is CASSLDTGLVEQYF. The rearrangement links TRBV28 to TRBJ2-7, with D perhaps TRBD1 (6 bases). CDR3 size: 14 residues. Germline values: CDR1 MDHEN, CDR2 SYDVKM. Deletions cut 2 bases from V and 6 bases from J, with 14 bases between.

This clonotype was observed a few times. The CDR3 DNA follows: TGTGCCAGCACCGTTGGGGGTTATGGAGAGACCCAGTACTTC. Protein sequence: CASTVGGYGETQYF. V usage is TRBV5-4 and J usage is TRBJ2-5; D possibly uses TRBD1 or TRBD2 (5 bases each). V shed 6 bases and J shed 4 bases, with 16 bases lying between them. Germline-derived CDR1 and CDR2 are SGHNT and YYREEE (reference sequence). The CDR3 length is 14 residues.

This clonotype was seen repeatedly, ten times or more. CDR3 sequence reads: CASSKTVLTKNIQYF. CDR3 nucleotide sequence: TGTGCCAGCAGTAAGACGGTCTTAACCAAAAACATTCAGTACTTC. The J gene is TRBJ2-4, the V gene TRBV12-3 or TRBV12-4; unclear D gene. V was clipped by 5 bases and J by 2 bases, with 13 bases between them. The CDR3 length is 15 residues.

This sequence joins TRBV4-1 and TRBJ1-6; 8 bases agree with TRBD1. The germline V gene has CDR1 MGHRA and CDR2 YSYEKL. V trimming: 7 bases; J trimming: 7 bases; junction bases outside the gene matches: 9. The CDR3 has 15 amino acids. The CDR3 reads CASTPVGQGNSPLHF. The CDR3 nucleotides read TGCGCCAGCACCCCAGTAGGACAGGGAAATTCACCCCTCCACTTT.

This clonotype was seen many times. This chain joins TRBV7-3 and TRBJ2-1; D possibly matches TRBD1 or TRBD2 (6 bases each). The CDR3 sequence is 12 residues long. Germline V lookup: CDR1 SGHTA, CDR2 FQGTGA. V lost 2 bases and J lost 10, with 9 bases in between. This CDR3 is CASSLEGGEQFF. DNA for the CDR3: TGTGCCAGCAGCTTAGAGGGGGGAGAGCAGTTCTTC. Combining the CDR3 with reference TRBV7-3 and TRBJ2-1 gives the whole variable domain GAGVSQTPSNKVTEKGKYVELRCDPISGHTALYWYRQSLGQGPEFLIYFQGTGAADDSGLPNDRFFAVRPEGSVSTLKIQRTERGDSAVYLCASSLEGGEQFFGPGTRLTVL.

The sample holds a few counts of this clonotype. The chain combines TRBV4-2 with TRBJ2-2, with 9 bases lining up with TRBD1. Germline loops: CDR1 LGHNA, CDR2 YNFKEQ. Losses at the gene ends were 0 bases for V and 3 bases for J; bases not matched to a gene: 2. The CDR3 is 16 residues long. CDR3 DNA: TGTGCCAGCAGCCAAGAGGGACAGGGTTACACCGGGGAGCTGTTTTTT. Amino acid sequence: CASSQEGQGYTGELFF.

This clonotype was detected ten times or more. This rearrangement joins TRBV20-1 to TRBJ1-4; D remains ambiguous. Germline-derived CDR1 and CDR2 are DFQATT and SNEGSKA (reference sequence). The V end lost 0 bases, the J end lost 7 bases, and 12 bases lay between the germline ends. The CDR3 has 14 residues. CDR3 nucleotide sequence: TGCAGTGCTAGAGATGGACGTTCTGGTGAAAAACTGTTTTTT. Translation: CSARDGRSGEKLFF.

The chain combines TRBV7-9 with TRBJ1-4; no definite D call. Germline V gives CDR1 SEHNR, CDR2 FQNEAQ (reference sequence). Trimming cost V 4 bases and J 7 bases, with 16 bases left between them. This CDR3 comprises 15 residues. For the CDR3, the DNA is TGTGCCAGCAGCTCCCTCGCCGGAGGTGGTGAAAAACTGTTTTTT. It encodes CASSSLAGGGEKLFF.

The sample holds many counts of this clonotype. The chain is built from TRBV7-9 and TRBJ2-1; 8 bases map to TRBD2. After removal of 6 bases from V and 6 bases from J, the junction contained 1 base not matched to a gene. Germline-derived CDR1 and CDR2 are SEHNR and FQNEAQ (reference sequence). CDR3 length: 12 amino acids. CDR3 nucleotides: TGTGCCAGCAGGGCGGGGGGCAATGAGCAGTTCTTC. It specifies CASRAGGNEQFF. Full variable domain (outside the CDR3, taken from reference TRBV7-9 and TRBJ2-1): DTGVSQNPRHKITKRGQNVTFRCDPISEHNRLYWYRQTLGQGPEFLTYFQNEAQLEKSRLLSDRFSAERPKGSFSTLEIQRTEQGDSAMYLCASRAGGNEQFFGPGTRLTVL.

There are many counts of this clonotype. CDR3 in DNA: TGCAGTGCTATAAGGGGGGTGGGCACAGATACGCAGTATTTT. It translates to CSAIRGVGTDTQYF. This chain joins TRBV20-1 and TRBJ2-3; D might be TRBD1 or TRBD2, each matching 6 bases. Germline values: CDR1 DFQATT, CDR2 SNEGSKA (reference sequence). CDR3 length: 14 amino acids. Trimming removed 4 bases from V and 1 base from J, with 12 bases in between.

This clonotype has a count of ten or more. This sequence joins TRBV5-1 and TRBJ2-1; no definite D call. Germline CDR1 is SGHRS and CDR2 is YFSETQ. The CDR3 totals 14 residues. The V end lost 0 bases, the J end lost 3 bases, and 7 bases lay between the germline ends. In nucleotides, the CDR3 is TGCGCCAGCAGCTTGGACACATTCTACAATGAGCAGTTCTTC. Translating it yields CASSLDTFYNEQFF. The full variable domain, rest sourced from reference TRBV5-1 and TRBJ2-1, is KAGVTQTPRYLIKTRGQQVTLSCSPISGHRSVSWYQQTPGQGLQFLFEYFSETQRNKGNFPGRFSGRQFSNSRSEMNVSTLELGDSALYLCASSLDTFYNEQFFGPGTRLTVL.

The chain has TRBV4-1 and TRBJ2-5; D gene ambiguous. The germline CDR1 and CDR2 sequences are MGHRA and YSYEKL. The V end lost 1 base, the J end lost 5 bases, and 11 bases lay between the germline ends. The CDR3 is made up of 14 amino acids. The CDR3 nucleotides read TGCGCCAGCAGCCAAGGTCCCTCCCAGGAGACCCAGTACTTC. This sequence encodes CASSQGPSQETQYF.

V gene TRBV4-1 combines with J gene TRBJ1-4; D is possibly TRBD1 (6 bases). In germline, CDR1 is MGHRA, CDR2 YSYEKL. This CDR3 has 16 residues. V lost 2 bases to trimming and J lost 8 bases, with 18 bases between them. CDR3: CASSQNSGGLREKLFF. The CDR3 region has the DNA TGCGCCAGCAGCCAAAATTCCGGGGGCTTACGGGAAAAACTGTTTTTT.

The chain links TRBV12-5 to TRBJ1-1, with D tentatively TRBD1 (5 bases). Germline CDR1 and CDR2: LGHNT and FRNRAP. This CDR3 comprises 14 residues. V was shortened by 3 bases and J by 1 base, with 9 bases between the two germline ends. The CDR3 DNA is TGTGCTAGTGGTTTTCTAGGGACGAACACTGAAGCTTTCTTT. This codes for CASGFLGTNTEAFF.

This clonotype was recorded many times. This rearrangement joins TRBV7-9 to TRBJ1-1; a possible D gene is TRBD1 (5 bases). Germline V lookup: CDR1 SEHNR, CDR2 FQNEAQ (reference sequence). With 7 bases removed from V and 5 bases from J, the gap between germline ends came to 17 bases. This CDR3 has 14 amino acids. The CDR3 spells CASTGAGASTEAFF. The CDR3 DNA reads as TGTGCCAGCACCGGGGCCGGGGCATCAACTGAAGCTTTCTTT.

This clonotype was observed at least ten times. V and J are TRBV5-1 and TRBJ2-5; D remains unclear. CDR3 length: 15 amino acids. Germline V gene sequence: CDR1 SGHRS, CDR2 YFSETQ. The V end lost 0 bases, the J end lost 5 bases, and 14 bases lay between the germline ends. The CDR3 loop reads CASSLGPPVWETQYF. CDR3 coding DNA: TGCGCCAGCAGCTTGGGTCCCCCTGTTTGGGAGACCCAGTACTTC.